Presented here are 20 T cell receptor beta chains from one specimen sequenced in a study of cytomegalovirus exposure and HLA in healthy donors. It was with 60 Vbeta and 13 Jbeta primers that the PCR ran. This table comes from immunoSEQ multiplex PCR, and its TCRdb copy is limited to in-frame clones, with some not included. The data contain 220,000 or so clones, around 86% of them singletons. Sequenced sample: PBMCs. The origin of the receptors is a middle-aged woman in good health and CMV-seronegative.

J is TRBJ1-1 and V is TRBV28; TRBD1 agrees at 12 bases. CDR1 is MDHEN and CDR2 is SYDVKM in the germline V gene. This CDR3 contains 15 residues. J was trimmed by 3 bases and V by 6 bases; bases with no gene match: 5. The CDR3 loop reads CASRGQGAGDTEAFF. The CDR3 DNA reads as TGTGCCAGCAGGGGACAGGGGGCAGGAGACACTGAAGCTTTCTTT.

The V gene is TRBV4-1, the J gene TRBJ2-7; possible D gene TRBD2, 5 bases. Trimming took 2 bases from V and 6 from J, leaving 14 bases between them. Germline values: CDR1 MGHRA, CDR2 YSYEKL. The CDR3 has 14 residues. This CDR3 reads CASSQPTAGSEQYF. DNA for the CDR3: TGCGCCAGCAGCCAACCCACGGCGGGTTCCGAGCAGTACTTC.

A few counts support this clone. This chain links TRBV7-2 with TRBJ2-7, with D tentatively TRBD1 (6 bases). The CDR3 is made up of 13 amino acids. Trimming shortened V by 5 bases and J by 3 bases, and 11 bases separated the two germline ends. The germline CDR1 and CDR2 sequences are SGHTA and FQGNSA. The CDR3 DNA reads TGTGCCAGCAGCAAAGGACAGTTCTACGAGCAGTACTTC. As protein: CASSKGQFYEQYF.

This clone was seen a single time. The chain employs TRBV9 and TRBJ1-1; D perhaps matches TRBD1 (5 bases). V was shortened by 2 bases and J by 1 base, with 9 bases between the two germline ends. The CDR3 is made up of 14 amino acids. Germline V gene sequence: CDR1 SGDLS, CDR2 YYNGEE. The CDR3 nucleotides are TGTGCCAGCAGCGTTGAAGGGGAGAACACTGAAGCTTTCTTT. As protein: CASSVEGENTEAFF.

The gene calls are TRBV5-6 and TRBJ2-5; weak D call: TRBD2 (5 bases). CDR1 is SGHDT and CDR2 is YYEEEE in the germline V gene. CDR3 size: 14 residues. Trimming removed 1 base from V and 2 bases from J, with 9 bases in between. CDR3 coding DNA: TGTGCCAGCAGCTTGCGAGGGCAGCAAGAGACCCAGTACTTC. Amino acid sequence: CASSLRGQQETQYF.

This clone has more than one count but fewer than ten. The rearrangement joins TRBV7-3 to TRBJ2-1, with a weak D call TRBD2 (5 bases). Germline assignment: CDR1 SGHTA and CDR2 FQGTGA. V was trimmed by 1 base and J by 1 base, leaving 11 bases between them. This CDR3 region has 16 residues. CDR3 DNA: TGTGCCAGCAGCTTAAACCCCCCGGGGTCCTACAATGAGCAGTTCTTC. It codes for CASSLNPPGSYNEQFF.

This clone has only one observation. The J gene is TRBJ2-5, the V gene TRBV27, with D perhaps matching TRBD2 (6 bases). V lost 5 bases to trimming and J lost 9 bases, with 19 bases between them. This CDR3 has 14 amino acids. Germline CDR1 is MNHEY and CDR2 is SMNVEV (reference sequence). This CDR3 reads CASSPRGLSWAQYF. The CDR3 DNA reads TGTGCCAGCAGTCCACGAGGACTATCGTGGGCCCAGTACTTC.

This chain joins TRBV19 and TRBJ2-3; 12 bases line up with TRBD2. The CDR3 consists of 14 residues. The trim removed 4 bases at V and 6 bases at J, leaving 2 bases unmatched. Per the germline V gene, CDR1 is LNHDA and CDR2 is SQIVND (reference sequence). CDR3 nucleotide sequence: TGTGCCAGTAGTACTAGCGGGAGGGCTGATACGCAGTATTTT. Residues: CASSTSGRADTQYF.

The gene calls are TRBV28 and TRBJ2-5, with TRBD2 identical over 9 bases. Unmatched junction bases numbered 10, after V lost 6 bases and J lost 5 bases. This CDR3 has 15 amino acids. From germline, CDR1 is MDHEN and CDR2 SYDVKM. CDR3 DNA sequence: TGTGCCAGCAGCTTCGCGGGACTAGCTTTGGAGACCCAGTACTTC. Translated: CASSFAGLALETQYF.

The chain combines TRBV5-5 with TRBJ2-7, with 10 bases matching TRBD2. The CDR3 runs to 16 residues. Germline V gene sequence: CDR1 SGHKS, CDR2 YYEKEE (reference sequence). V was pared by 4 bases and J by 0 bases, with 7 bases of the junction left unmatched. The CDR3 is CASSRSGRASSYEQYF. In nucleotides, the CDR3 is TGTGCCAGCAGCCGGAGCGGGAGGGCCAGCTCCTACGAGCAGTACTTC.

The J gene is TRBJ2-5, the V gene TRBV2; TRBD1 agrees at 11 bases. Germline CDR1 reads SNHLY; CDR2 reads FYNNEI. Trimming cost V 2 bases and J 6 bases; bases outside gene matches: 23. The CDR3 is made up of 21 amino acids. CDR3 DNA sequence: TGTGCCAGCAGTGAATCCCCAGGTGGGGGATGGACAGGGGGCATCCCAAAGACCCAGTACTTC. Translated: CASSESPGGGWTGGIPKTQYF.

The V call is TRBV27, the J call TRBJ2-3, with TRBD1 matching over 7 bases. This CDR3 comprises 17 residues. The V segment lost 7 bases and the J segment 1 base; nucleotides outside the gene matches: 14. The germline gives CDR1 MNHEY, CDR2 SMNVEV (reference sequence). The DNA of the CDR3 is TGTGCCAGCAAACAATCCAGCTCCGGGACAGGCACAGATACGCAGTATTTT. This sequence encodes CASKQSSSGTGTDTQYF.

V gene TRBV27 combines with J gene TRBJ2-3; D not resolved. Trimming took off 5 bases at V and 1 base at J, with 7 bases between the two ends. Germline assignment: CDR1 MNHEY and CDR2 SMNVEV (reference sequence). This CDR3 has 13 amino acids. The CDR3 loop reads CASSPGGTDTQYF. CDR3 coding DNA: TGTGCCAGCAGTCCCGGAGGCACAGATACGCAGTATTTT.

J is TRBJ2-2 and V is TRBV19, with D possibly matching TRBD1 (6 bases). Germline values: CDR1 LNHDA, CDR2 SQIVND (reference sequence). There are 12 residues in the CDR3. V was cut by 6 bases and J by 6 bases, with 8 bases left in between. The CDR3 bases are TGTGCCAGTAGGACAGGAGCCGGGGAGCTGTTTTTT. Translating it yields CASRTGAGELFF.

The chain is built from TRBV27 and TRBJ2-7; a possible D gene is TRBD1 (5 bases). The CDR3 covers 14 residues. Germline V gene data show CDR1 as MNHEY and CDR2 as SMNVEV (reference sequence). Trimming shortened V by 11 bases and J by 8 bases, and 25 bases separated the two germline ends. The DNA of the CDR3 is TGTGCCTCCCAGGGCCGAGGCCTCGCTAGTAAGCAGTACTTC. Translation gives CASQGRGLASKQYF.

The rearrangement uses TRBV9 and TRBJ2-2, with D hard to call. The germline V and J ends were trimmed by 3 bases and 8 bases, with 14 bases remaining between them. Germline lookup yields CDR1 SGDLS and CDR2 YYNGEE. This CDR3 has 14 amino acids. The DNA of the CDR3 is TGTGCCAGCAGCGAGACCCAGCAAGCGGGGGAGCTGTTTTTT. This encodes CASSETQQAGELFF.

Notes on this clone: Other DNA variants within this sample encode the same CDR3. This sequence joins TRBV9 and TRBJ2-7; no definite D call. CDR1 and CDR2 (germline): SGDLS, YYNGEE. This CDR3 has 14 amino acids. The V end lost 0 bases, the J end lost 3 bases, and 10 bases lay between the germline ends. This CDR3 is CASSVGGRNYEQYF. In nucleotides, the CDR3 is TGTGCCAGCAGCGTAGGAGGTAGAAACTACGAGCAGTACTTC.

This chain uses TRBV27 with TRBJ2-2, with 10 bases lining up with TRBD1. V lost 4 bases to trimming and J lost 7 bases; unmatched junction nucleotides: 6. CDR1 MNHEY and CDR2 SMNVEV come from the germline V gene (reference sequence). This CDR3 has 15 amino acids. The DNA for the CDR3 is TGTGCCAGCAGTTCCCAAGACAGGGGGCGCGGGGAGCTGTTTTTT. Translated, it gives CASSSQDRGRGELFF.

The rearrangement uses TRBV29-1 and TRBJ2-1; the match to TRBD2 covers 11 bases. The CDR3 consists of 12 residues. Germline assignment: CDR1 SQVTM and CDR2 ANQGSEA. With V trimmed by 7 bases and J by 14 bases, 10 bases remained unmatched. The CDR3 loop reads CSAIAGGRSEFF. CDR3 nucleotides: TGCAGCGCGATAGCGGGAGGGCGTTCGGAGTTCTTC.

V usage is TRBV6-5 and J usage is TRBJ2-1, with TRBD1 matching over 8 bases. CDR1 is MNHEY, CDR2 SVGAGI, per germline. The CDR3 totals 14 residues. The ends lost 6 bases at V and 4 bases at J; junction bases unmatched: 5. The CDR3 bases are TGTGCCAGCAGCGCAGGGGGCGTTTACAATGAGCAGTTCTTC. It encodes CASSAGGVYNEQFF.